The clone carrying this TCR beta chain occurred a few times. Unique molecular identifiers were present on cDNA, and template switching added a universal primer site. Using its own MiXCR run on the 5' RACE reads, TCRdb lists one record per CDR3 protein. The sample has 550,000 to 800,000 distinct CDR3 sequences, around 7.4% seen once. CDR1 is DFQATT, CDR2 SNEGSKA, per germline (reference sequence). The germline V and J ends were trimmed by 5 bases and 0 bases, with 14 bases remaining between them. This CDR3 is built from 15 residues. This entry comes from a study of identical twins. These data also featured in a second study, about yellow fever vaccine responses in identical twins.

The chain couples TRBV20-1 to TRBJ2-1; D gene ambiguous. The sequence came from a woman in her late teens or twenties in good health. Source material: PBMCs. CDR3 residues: CSAGEDWNSYNEQFF. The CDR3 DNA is TGCAGTGCTGGGGAAGACTGGAACTCCTACAATGAGCAGTTCTTC.